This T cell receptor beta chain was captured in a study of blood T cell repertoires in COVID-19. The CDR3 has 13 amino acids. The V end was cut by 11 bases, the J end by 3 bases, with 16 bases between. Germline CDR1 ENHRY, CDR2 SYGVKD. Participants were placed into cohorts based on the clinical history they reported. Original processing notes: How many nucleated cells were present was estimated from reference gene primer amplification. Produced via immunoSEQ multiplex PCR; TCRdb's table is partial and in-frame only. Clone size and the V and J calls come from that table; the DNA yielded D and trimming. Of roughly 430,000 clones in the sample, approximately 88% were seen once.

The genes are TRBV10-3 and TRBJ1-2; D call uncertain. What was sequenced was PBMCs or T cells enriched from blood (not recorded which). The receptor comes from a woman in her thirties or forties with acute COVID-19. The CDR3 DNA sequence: TGTGCCGCGACTACATTCCTGGACTATGGCTACACCTTC. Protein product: CAATTFLDYGYTF.